This paragraph reports one TCR beta chain. The antigen is undetermined. The study used a library that attached unique molecular identifiers to individual cDNA molecules. TCRdb reprocessed the RACE reads with MiXCR, giving one entry per CDR3 protein. In the table there are roughly 180,000 distinct CDR3 sequences, 20% to 25% of which are singletons. These data originate in a study of human T cells and chemical hapten exposure. Time point meaning: patch test 1, 2 weeks after DPC sensitization. The treatment was: therapeutic diphenylcyclopropenone sensitization with weekly scalp DPC. It was unfractionated whole blood from which total RNA was extracted. Study-wide findings and caveats: Expanded TCRs created a significantly greater count of big CDR3 similarity clusters than controls did.

This TCR was sampled from a woman aged 45-65 years with alopecia areata. Some clones in this sample may be carry-over from other donors' samples. The sequenced sample was whole blood, obtained in connection with sensitization to the hapten diphenylcyclopropenone (DPC).

The CDR3 DNA reads as TGTGCCAGCAGACGTAGTCGATTCGGGGAAGAGACCCAGTACTTC. Translating gives CASRRSRFGEETQYF. J is TRBJ2-5 and V is TRBV12-3 or TRBV12-4; D perhaps matches TRBD2 (5 bases). V gave up 6 bases and J gave up 3 bases, with 17 bases separating them. The CDR3 is 15 amino acids.